Each of the 32 T cell receptor beta chains below was sequenced from the same sample in a study of blood T cells in healthy people across ages. With a J-beta primer mix and a sample-barcoded 5' primer, a second PCR ran roughly 6 to 11 cycles. TCRdb re-analysed the 5' RACE reads in MiXCR, keeping a single row per CDR3 protein. The sample has about 1 million distinct CDR3 sequences, around 25% seen once. These same data were also listed under a study on T cells of mothers and their children.

The specimen was blood. These receptors were taken from a girl aged 2-10 years in good health.

The V gene is TRBV7-2, the J gene TRBJ2-5; D tentatively fits TRBD1 or TRBD2 (5 bases each). The CDR3 covers 14 residues. Germline assignment: CDR1 SGHTA and CDR2 FQGNSA. V was shortened by 2 bases and J by 1 base, with 8 bases between the two germline ends. The chain's CDR3 is CASSLYGTQETQYF. The CDR3 DNA follows: TGTGCCAGCAGCTTATACGGGACCCAAGAGACCCAGTACTTC.

The chain combines TRBV7-3 with TRBJ2-4; possibly TRBD2 for D (6 bases). Between the trimmed V and J ends, which lost 0 bases and 2 bases, there was a span of 11 bases. Looked up from germline, CDR1 is SGHTA and CDR2 is FQGTGA. The CDR3 contains 16 residues. CDR3: CASSLTMAGPKNIQYF. CDR3 coding DNA: TGTGCCAGCAGCTTAACGATGGCGGGGCCCAAAAACATTCAGTACTTC.

The genes are TRBV24-1 and TRBJ1-5; D possibly corresponds to TRBD1 (5 bases). The CDR3 contains 14 residues. V lost 6 bases, J lost 6 bases, and 14 bases lay in between. Germline V gene sequence: CDR1 KGHDR, CDR2 SFDVKD. In DNA, the CDR3 is TGTGCCACCAGTCCCCGGGGGATGGCTCAGCCCCAGCATTTT. Translating gives CATSPRGMAQPQHF.

This clonotype was seen a handful of times. The V call is TRBV5-4, the J call TRBJ1-2; D is ambiguous. The CDR3 sequence is 11 residues long. Trimming removed 10 bases at V and 6 bases at J, with 13 bases between. Germline loops: CDR1 SGHNT, CDR2 YYREEE (reference sequence). The CDR3 coding sequence is TGTGCCGTTCGAGGCGGGGATGGCTACACCTTC. Translation gives CAVRGGDGYTF.

The V gene is TRBV12-3 or TRBV12-4, the J gene TRBJ2-1; 8 bases are a match to TRBD2. V was pared by 2 bases and J by 1 base, with 4 bases of the junction left unmatched. The CDR3 totals 16 residues. This chain's CDR3 is CASSLRGGRSYNEQFF. The CDR3 DNA sequence: TGTGCCAGCAGTTTACGGGGGGGGCGGTCCTACAATGAGCAGTTCTTC.

This clonotype was counted once. The junction departs from the called germline gene at one end, perhaps through a read error. The chain carries TRBV12-3 or TRBV12-4 and TRBJ1-2; TRBD1 agrees at 8 bases. The CDR3 totals 15 residues. DNA for the CDR3: TGTGCCAGCAGTAACTTCCAGGGGGCGCAATATGGCTACATCTTC. It encodes CASSNFQGAQYGYIF.

Ten or more counts support this clonotype. The chain joins TRBV29-1 to TRBJ2-1; 12 nucleotides agree with TRBD2. CDR1 and CDR2 from the germline V gene are SQVTM and ANQGSEA. The J segment lost 4 bases and the V segment lost 7 bases, leaving 2 bases of the junction unmatched. This CDR3 is 13 amino acids long. The CDR3 here is CSAGTSGYNEQFF. Written as DNA, the CDR3 is TGCAGCGCCGGGACTAGCGGGTACAATGAGCAGTTCTTC.

The chain has TRBV19 and TRBJ2-2; a possible D gene is TRBD2 (6 bases). Per the germline V gene, CDR1 is LNHDA and CDR2 is SQIVND (reference sequence). The V end was cut by 1 base, the J end by 3 bases, with 12 bases between. CDR3 length: 16 residues. The CDR3: CASSIGRGVYTGELFF. The CDR3 bases are TGTGCCAGTAGTATAGGTCGCGGGGTATACACCGGGGAGCTGTTTTTT.

This clonotype was seen only a few times. The CDR3 DNA reads as TGTGCCAGCAGTACCCATTCCTCGGGACAGGGGGCTCGGGTGGAGTACTTC. Amino acid sequence: CASSTHSSGQGARVEYF. The chain employs TRBV6-6 and TRBJ2-7; 12 bases are a match to TRBD1. V lost 5 bases to trimming and J lost 11 bases; unmatched junction nucleotides: 19. Germline V gene data show CDR1 as MNHNY and CDR2 as SVGAGI (reference sequence). This CDR3 is built from 17 residues.

This clonotype appeared a few times. The V call is TRBV27, the J call TRBJ2-1; D is perhaps TRBD2 (6 bases). CDR1 and CDR2 from the germline V gene are MNHEY and SMNVEV (reference sequence). This CDR3 has 14 amino acids. The V gene lost 5 bases and the J gene lost 1 base, with 9 bases spanning the gap. CDR3 in amino acids: CASSVGTSYNEQFF. For the CDR3, the DNA is TGTGCCAGCAGTGTCGGGACTTCCTACAATGAGCAGTTCTTC.

A few counts support this clonotype. The chain's CDR3 is CASSEENSGRVYQETQYF. In DNA, the CDR3 is TGTGCCAGCAGTGAAGAAAATAGCGGGAGGGTGTACCAAGAGACCCAGTACTTC. The V gene is TRBV2, the J gene TRBJ2-5, with 11 nucleotides matching TRBD2. Germline V gives CDR1 SNHLY, CDR2 FYNNEI. The CDR3 is made up of 18 amino acids. V trimming: 1 base; J trimming: 0 bases; junction bases outside the gene matches: 7.

The table lists this clonotype with a few counts. V and J are TRBV9 and TRBJ2-5; 12 bases are a match to TRBD2. Matching the DNA end better, TRBJ2-7 makes the J call doubtful. The CDR3 is 19 residues long. Germline V CDR1 and CDR2: SGDLS, YYNGEE. The CDR3 region is CASSVGPSGRAKGSYEQYF. The DNA of the CDR3 is TGTGCCAGCAGCGTAGGCCCTAGCGGGAGGGCAAAAGGATCCTACGAGCAGTACTTC.

The chain couples TRBV12-3 or TRBV12-4 to TRBJ1-1; 7 nucleotides agree with TRBD1. This CDR3 has 11 residues. Trimming removed 6 bases from V and 11 bases from J; junction bases left unmatched: 6. The CDR3 DNA follows: TGTGCCAGCAGAGACAGGGACACGGCTTTCTTT. Amino acid sequence: CASRDRDTAFF.

This clonotype turned up a few times. This chain joins TRBV6-5 and TRBJ2-1; 10 positions match TRBD2. V gave up 4 bases and J gave up 6 bases; unmatched junction bases: 6. This CDR3 is 15 amino acids long. Looked up from germline, CDR1 is MNHEY and CDR2 is SVGAGI. The CDR3 region has the DNA TGTGCCAGCAGTTCCCCTCTAGCGGGAGTCAATGAGCAGTTCTTC. Translation: CASSSPLAGVNEQFF.

The V and J genes are TRBV7-8 and TRBJ2-1, with TRBD2 identical over 10 bases. With V trimmed by 5 bases and J by 6 bases, 19 bases remained unmatched. CDR1 is SGHVS and CDR2 is FQNEAQ in the germline V gene. The CDR3 extends over 19 amino acids. CDR3 loop: CASSVSGETLAGVPNEQFF. For the CDR3, the DNA is TGTGCCAGCAGCGTGAGCGGGGAAACCCTAGCGGGAGTTCCCAATGAGCAGTTCTTC.

This chain links TRBV27 with TRBJ1-2; 7 nucleotides agree with TRBD1. Germline lookup yields CDR1 MNHEY and CDR2 SMNVEV (reference sequence). The CDR3 covers 13 residues. J gave up 6 bases and V 5 bases, and 6 bases lay outside the gene matches. The CDR3 nucleotides read TGTGCCAGCAGTCTGACAGGGAGTGATGGCTACACCTTC. Its protein product is CASSLTGSDGYTF.

This clonotype was seen repeatedly, ten times or more. The V call is TRBV5-4, the J call TRBJ2-2; D is ambiguous. V lost 1 base and J 4 bases, leaving 5 bases between the germline ends. The CDR3 runs 13 residues. The germline gives CDR1 SGHNT, CDR2 YYREEE (reference sequence). The chain's CDR3 is CASSLSPTGELFF. DNA of the CDR3: TGTGCCAGCAGCTTGTCCCCCACCGGGGAGCTGTTTTTT.

The chain joins TRBV12-3 or TRBV12-4 to TRBJ2-5; perhaps TRBD2 as D (6 bases). The CDR3 loop spans 15 amino acids. The germline V and J ends were trimmed by 6 bases and 5 bases, with 19 bases remaining between them. As DNA, the CDR3 is TGTGCCAGCAGCTCGACGGGGAGGAAGTTGGAGACCCAGTACTTC. Protein product: CASSSTGRKLETQYF.

This clonotype was counted between two and nine times. This chain connects TRBV29-1 to TRBJ2-2; 8 bases are a match to TRBD2. Germline lookup yields CDR1 SQVTM and CDR2 ANQGSEA. CDR3 length equals 14 residues. With 1 base clipped from V and 5 bases from J, the junction kept 3 bases outside the gene matches. Here the CDR3 DNA reads TGCAGCGTTGAAGGCGGGAGGTCAACCGGGGAGCTGTTTTTT. Translating it yields CSVEGGRSTGELFF.

This clonotype came up a few times. The chain has TRBV19 and TRBJ1-1, with a tentative D call TRBD1 (5 bases). Germline V CDR1 and CDR2: LNHDA, SQIVND (reference sequence). Trimming shortened V by 5 bases and J by 6 bases, and 19 bases separated the two germline ends. CDR3 length: 15 amino acids. This CDR3 reads CASSSSTLGDSEAFF. The CDR3 region has the DNA TGTGCCAGTAGTTCCTCGACTTTGGGGGACTCTGAAGCTTTCTTT.

V usage is TRBV28 and J usage is TRBJ2-4; D remains unclear. The V end was cut by 5 bases, the J end by 8 bases, with 16 bases between. CDR1 is MDHEN and CDR2 is SYDVKM in the germline V gene. The length of the CDR3 is 14 residues. As DNA, the CDR3 is TGTGCCAGCAGTGAGAGTAATCCTGGTGACATTCAGTACTTC. Translating it yields CASSESNPGDIQYF.

As DNA, the CDR3 is TGTGCCAGCAGCCGCGGGAGGGCCCTCACAGATACGCAGTATTTT. The encoded protein is CASSRGRALTDTQYF. The J gene is TRBJ2-3, the V gene TRBV12-3 or TRBV12-4; 9 bases agree with TRBD2. The CDR3 covers 15 residues. The V segment lost 6 bases and the J segment 2 bases; nucleotides outside the gene matches: 6.

CDR3 in DNA: TGCGCCAGTCGTAGTTTTACGGGTTTGAGCCAAGAGACCCAGTACTTC. Translated, it gives CASRSFTGLSQETQYF. This chain connects TRBV5-1 to TRBJ2-5; unclear D gene. V was trimmed by 8 bases and J by 1 base, leaving 21 bases between them. This CDR3 has 16 residues. From germline, CDR1 is SGHRS and CDR2 YFSETQ.

This rearrangement joins TRBV28 to TRBJ1-2; possibly TRBD1 for D (5 bases). There are 14 residues in the CDR3. V was pared by 6 bases and J by 2 bases, with 13 bases between. From germline, CDR1 is MDHEN and CDR2 SYDVKM. CDR3 protein: CASSSGAGNYGYTF. In nucleotides, the CDR3 is TGTGCCAGCAGCTCTGGGGCAGGGAACTATGGCTACACCTTC.

This clonotype was detected only a few times. The V and J genes are TRBV6-2 or TRBV6-3 and TRBJ2-7; D is possibly TRBD1 (5 bases). Germline V CDR1 and CDR2: MNHEY, SVGEGT. V shed 6 bases and J shed 4 bases, with 13 bases lying between them. CDR3 size: 13 residues. CDR3 nucleotides: TGTGCCAGCAGCCAGGGTCCCTGGTACGAGCAGTACTTC. Protein sequence: CASSQGPWYEQYF.

V and J are TRBV18 and TRBJ2-7; a weak D match, TRBD1 (6 bases). This CDR3 spans 13 amino acids. Germline V gene data show CDR1 as KGHSH and CDR2 as LQKENI. Trimming left V 6 bases short and J 2 bases short, with 11 bases between. The CDR3 DNA sequence: TGTGCCAGCTCCCAGGGGAAAGCCTACGAGCAGTACTTC. Translated, it gives CASSQGKAYEQYF.

The chain joins TRBV7-9 to TRBJ2-7; 7 nucleotides align to TRBD1. This CDR3 has 13 amino acids. Germline V gives CDR1 SEHNR, CDR2 FQNEAQ (reference sequence). Losses at the gene ends were 1 base for V and 9 bases for J; bases not matched to a gene: 6. The CDR3 DNA reads TGTGCCAGCAGCTTAGGACAGGGTTCGGTGCAGTACTTC. Encoded protein: CASSLGQGSVQYF.

This clonotype was counted a few times. The V and J genes are TRBV4-1 and TRBJ2-5; 14 nucleotides align to TRBD2. The end of the DNA is better explained by TRBJ2-7, so the J call may be wrong. The germline CDR1 and CDR2 sequences are MGHRA and YSYEKL. The CDR3 spans 16 residues. The CDR3 is CASTGTSGSRRYEQYF. The CDR3 nucleotides are TGCGCCAGTACGGGGACTAGCGGGAGTCGTCGGTACGAGCAGTACTTC.

This clonotype was picked up a small number of times. The rearrangement joins TRBV4-1 to TRBJ1-4; D is ambiguous. Trimming pared 3 bases from V and 6 bases from J, leaving 20 bases between. The CDR3 length is 17 residues. Per germline, CDR1 MGHRA and CDR2 YSYEKL. The chain's CDR3 is CASSQDTRSTRDEKLFF. The CDR3 DNA follows: TGCGCCAGCAGCCAGGATACCAGGAGTACGAGGGATGAAAAACTGTTTTTT.

Concerning this clonotype itself: This may stem from a read error, because a much larger clone lies one nucleotide away. The rearrangement joins TRBV7-2 to TRBJ2-5; D may be TRBD1 (5 bases). The CDR3 spans 14 residues. Per the germline V gene, CDR1 is SGHTA and CDR2 is FQGNSA. The DNA of the CDR3 is TGTGCCAGCAGTTGGGGCGGACCCCAAGAGACCCGGTACTTC. It translates to CASSWGGPQETRYF.

The chain has TRBV5-1 and TRBJ2-7; TRBD2 matches at 7 bases. Germline CDR1 SGHRS, CDR2 YFSETQ. V lost 0 bases to trimming and J lost 6 bases; unmatched junction nucleotides: 6. CDR3 length: 14 amino acids. CDR3 coding DNA: TGCGCCAGCAGCTTGGCCGACGGACTAGGCGAGCAGTACTTC. Protein: CASSLADGLGEQYF.

The chain carries TRBV6-6 and TRBJ2-5, with D possibly matching TRBD2 (6 bases). The CDR3 contains 15 residues. V lost 1 base and J 5 bases, leaving 14 bases between the germline ends. The germline V gene encodes CDR1 MNHNY and CDR2 SVGAGI (reference sequence). The CDR3 here is CASSYLGLLAETQYF. Written as DNA, the CDR3 is TGTGCCAGCAGTTACTTGGGACTGCTTGCGGAGACCCAGTACTTC.